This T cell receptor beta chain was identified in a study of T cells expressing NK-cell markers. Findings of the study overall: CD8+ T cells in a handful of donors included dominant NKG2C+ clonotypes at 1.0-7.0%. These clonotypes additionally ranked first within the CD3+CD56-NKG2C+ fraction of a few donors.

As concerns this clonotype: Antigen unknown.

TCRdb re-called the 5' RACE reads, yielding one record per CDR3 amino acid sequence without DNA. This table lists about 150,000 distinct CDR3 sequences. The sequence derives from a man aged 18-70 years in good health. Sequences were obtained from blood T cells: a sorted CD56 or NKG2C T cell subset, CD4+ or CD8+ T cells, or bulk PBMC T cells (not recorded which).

The CDR3 is CASSSGTGTNTQYF. The rearrangement links TRBV6-2 or TRBV6-3 to TRBJ2-3; the D call of TRBD1 rests on TCRdb alone, since no DNA is present to check it. CDR1 MNHEY and CDR2 SVGEGT come from the germline V gene. This CDR3 is built from 14 residues.